This TCR beta chain was found in a study of OX40 agonist ivuxolimab in advanced cancers. About the study: Three patients responded partially, comprising one with hepatocellular carcinoma and two with cutaneous melanoma.

Method: immunoSEQ multiplex PCR; TCRdb's copy keeps in-frame clones and lacks some. The data show 62,000 or so clones, approximately 85% seen once. The V end lost 0 bases, the J end lost 0 bases, and 11 bases lay between the germline ends. CDR3 length equals 16 residues. From germline, CDR1 is PRHDT and CDR2 FYEKMQ (reference sequence). Prior autoimmune disease or systemic immunosuppression barred patients. The source of this sequence is an adult with an advanced solid tumor such as melanoma, head and neck, liver or kidney cancer. The chain links TRBV13 to TRBJ1-2, with a tentative D call TRBD1 (5 bases). Sequenced here: CD4+ or CD8+ T cells sorted from blood, sampled in a trial of the OX40 agonist ivuxolimab. The CDR3 here is CASSLGAGIANYGYTF. The CDR3 nucleotides are TGTGCCAGCAGCTTAGGTGCAGGGATAGCTAACTATGGCTACACCTTC. The full variable domain, with the rest looked up from reference TRBV13 and TRBJ1-2, is AAGVIQSPRHLIKEKRETATLKCYPIPRHDTVYWYQQGPGQDPQFLISFYEKMQSDKGSIPDRFSAQQFSDYHSELNMSSLELGDSALYFCASSLGAGIANYGYTFGSGTRLTVV.